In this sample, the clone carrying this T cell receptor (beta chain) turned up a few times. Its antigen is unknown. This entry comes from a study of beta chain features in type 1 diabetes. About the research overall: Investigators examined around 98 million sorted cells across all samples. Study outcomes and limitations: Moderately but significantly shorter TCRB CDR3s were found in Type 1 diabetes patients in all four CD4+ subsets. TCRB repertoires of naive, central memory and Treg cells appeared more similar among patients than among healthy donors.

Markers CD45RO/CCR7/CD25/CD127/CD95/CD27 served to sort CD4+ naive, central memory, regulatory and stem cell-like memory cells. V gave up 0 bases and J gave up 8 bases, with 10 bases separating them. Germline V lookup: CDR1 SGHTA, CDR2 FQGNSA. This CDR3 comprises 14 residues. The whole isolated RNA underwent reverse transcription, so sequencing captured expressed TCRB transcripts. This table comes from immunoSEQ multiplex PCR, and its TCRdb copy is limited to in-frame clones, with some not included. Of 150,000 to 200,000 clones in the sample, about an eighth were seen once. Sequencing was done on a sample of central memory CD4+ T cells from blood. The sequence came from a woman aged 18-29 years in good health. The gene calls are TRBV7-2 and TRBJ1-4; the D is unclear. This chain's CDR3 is CASSLAVGGEKLFF. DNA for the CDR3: TGTGCCAGCAGCTTAGCGGTAGGAGGCGAAAAACTGTTTTTT.